This T cell receptor beta chain emerged from a study of blood T cell repertoires in COVID-19. Whole-study context: From the United States, Italy and Spain came samples of acute and convalescent COVID-19.

In the original workflow: Nucleated cell counts were estimated from reference gene primer amplification. Clones were sequenced by immunoSEQ multiplex PCR, and TCRdb holds only the in-frame ones, with some missing. The DNA gave D and trimming, while V, J and clone size come from that table. The data contain more than 200,000 clones, nearly 90% of them seen just once; the ten biggest clones take up over 0.55%. CDR1 MNHEY and CDR2 SMNVEV come from the germline V gene (reference sequence). The V gene end was trimmed by 0 bases and the J gene end by 4 bases; junction bases not matched to a gene: 2. This CDR3 is 14 amino acids long. This clone was seen once.

The receptor was derived from a human donor in a cohort sampled during active COVID-19. The J gene is TRBJ2-5, the V gene TRBV27, with 7 bases lining up with TRBD2. Sequencing was performed on peripheral blood. For the CDR3, the DNA is TGTGCCAGCAGTTTATCCGCTAGCGGAGAGACCCAGTACTTC. Its protein is CASSLSASGETQYF.